The present entry profiles one T cell receptor (beta chain) with its context. Its antigen is not known. This entry is derived from a study of siplizumab effects on memory and regulatory T cells. Assay used: immunoSEQ multiplex PCR; TCRdb lists only in-frame clones, some missing. The sample carries roughly 100,000 clones, 80% to 95% recorded once. Trimming removed 4 bases from V and 5 bases from J; junction bases left unmatched: 2. The CDR3 contains 12 residues. Germline V gene data show CDR1 as SQVTM and CDR2 as ANQGSEA. Study-level findings and limits: Naive or memory phenotype was unassignable for roughly 75-96% of proliferating CD4+ or CD8+ clones. The apparent diversity of naive T cells exceeded that of memory cells, and naive T cells seemed to make a major contribution to the alloresponse. A small minority of alloreactive clones were mapped to unstimulated subsets.

Sequencing was carried out using CD4+ T cells sorted from blood. This chain connects TRBV29-1 to TRBJ2-1; TRBD1 aligns across 7 bases. The source of this sequence is a human donor in good health. Written as DNA, the CDR3 is TGCAGCGTTGCGGGACAGCACAATGAGCAGTTCTTC. Its protein product is CSVAGQHNEQFF.